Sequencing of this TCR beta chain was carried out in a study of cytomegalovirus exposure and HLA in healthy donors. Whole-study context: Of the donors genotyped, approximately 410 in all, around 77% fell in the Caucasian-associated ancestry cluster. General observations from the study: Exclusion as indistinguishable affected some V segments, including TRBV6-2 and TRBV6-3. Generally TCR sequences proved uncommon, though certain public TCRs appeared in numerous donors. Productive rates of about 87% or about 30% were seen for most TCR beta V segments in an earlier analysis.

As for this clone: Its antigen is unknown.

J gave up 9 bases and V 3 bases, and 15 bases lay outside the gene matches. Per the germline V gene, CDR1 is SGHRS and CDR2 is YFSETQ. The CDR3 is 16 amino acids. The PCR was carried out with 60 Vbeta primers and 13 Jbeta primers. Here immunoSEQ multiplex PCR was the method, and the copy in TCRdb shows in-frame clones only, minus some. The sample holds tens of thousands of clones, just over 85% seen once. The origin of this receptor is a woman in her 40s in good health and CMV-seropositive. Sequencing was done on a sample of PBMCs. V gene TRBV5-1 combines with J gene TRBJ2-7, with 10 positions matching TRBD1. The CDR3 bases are TGCGCCAGCAGCTCTTCCGAGACAGGGGGCTGGAACGGGCAGTACTTC. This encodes CASSSSETGGWNGQYF.